Presented here are 18 T cell receptor beta chains from one specimen sequenced in a study of cytomegalovirus exposure and HLA in healthy donors. 60 Vbeta and 13 Jbeta primers were used in PCR. The assay was immunoSEQ multiplex PCR, and TCRdb's table has in-frame clones only and misses some. The sample consists of some 120,000 clones, 79% of them appearing once. Material: PBMCs. The receptors shown here come from a man aged 18 to 29 in good health and CMV-seronegative.

A single count supports this clone. The chain has TRBV19 and TRBJ1-6; 8 bases are a match to TRBD1. This CDR3 contains 15 residues. J gave up 7 bases and V 0 bases, and 2 bases lay outside the gene matches. Looked up from germline, CDR1 is LNHDA and CDR2 is SQIVND (reference sequence). The CDR3 DNA sequence: TGTGCCAGTAGTATAGACTGGACAGGGAATTCACCCCTCCACTTT. Residues: CASSIDWTGNSPLHF.

This rearrangement joins TRBV27 to TRBJ2-2; TRBD1 aligns across 7 bases. This CDR3 is 16 amino acids long. CDR1 and CDR2 from the germline V gene are MNHEY and SMNVEV (reference sequence). Trimming cost V 3 bases and J 2 bases; bases outside gene matches: 6. As DNA, the CDR3 is TGTGCCAGCAGTTTCATCGGGACAGATAACACCGGGGAGCTGTTTTTT. The encoded protein is CASSFIGTDNTGELFF.

V gene TRBV5-1 combines with J gene TRBJ2-2; D might be TRBD1 (5 bases). Germline V gene sequence: CDR1 SGHRS, CDR2 YFSETQ. Trimming pared 7 bases from V and 0 bases from J, leaving 16 bases between. The length of the CDR3 is 16 residues. CDR3: CASGIGAMTNTGELFF. In DNA form, the CDR3 reads TGCGCCAGCGGAATAGGGGCCATGACGAACACCGGGGAGCTGTTTTTT.

The chain joins TRBV18 to TRBJ2-1; TRBD2 is a possible D gene (5 bases). Trimming took off 0 bases at V and 14 bases at J, with 14 bases between the two ends. Germline-derived CDR1 and CDR2 are KGHSH and LQKENI. There are 13 residues in the CDR3. CDR3 sequence reads: CASSPPNPRREFF. CDR3 sequence (DNA): TGTGCCAGCTCACCACCTAATCCCAGGCGGGAGTTCTTC. Variable domain in full (rest from reference TRBV18 and TRBJ2-1): NAGVMQNPRHLVRRRGQEARLRCSPMKGHSHVYWYRQLPEEGLKFMVYLQKENIIDESGMPKERFSAEFPKEGPSILRIQQVVRGDSAAYFCASSPPNPRREFFGPGTRLTVL.

The V and J genes are TRBV11-2 and TRBJ2-1; D not certain. Germline V gene lookup returns CDR1 SGHAT and CDR2 FQNNGV. The CDR3 has 16 amino acids. V was clipped by 3 bases and J by 7 bases, with 19 bases between them. CDR3 sequence (DNA): TGTGCCAGCAGCTTCCCCATAGGTACCTCCGGGAATGAGCAGTTCTTC. Translated: CASSFPIGTSGNEQFF.

This rearrangement joins TRBV7-8 to TRBJ1-4, with D tentatively TRBD1 (6 bases). The germline gives CDR1 SGHVS, CDR2 FQNEAQ. Trimming took off 0 bases at V and 14 bases at J, with 13 bases between the two ends. The CDR3 is made up of 13 amino acids. CDR3 loop: CASSLAGHLQLFF. CDR3 sequence (DNA): TGTGCCAGCAGCTTAGCGGGACACCTTCAGCTGTTTTTT.

The CDR3, as DNA: TGTGCCAGCAGCTTAGGGTTAGCGGGAGGGGGAGAGACCCAGTACTTC. Translated, it gives CASSLGLAGGGETQYF. The gene calls are TRBV7-9 and TRBJ2-5, with TRBD2 matching 11 bases. Germline values: CDR1 SEHNR, CDR2 FQNEAQ (reference sequence). The V gene end was trimmed by 1 base and the J gene end by 4 bases; junction bases not matched to a gene: 5. CDR3 length: 16 amino acids.

The chain couples TRBV28 to TRBJ2-1; a possible D gene is TRBD2 (6 bases). Trimming stripped 7 bases from V and 4 bases from J, with 14 bases between. This CDR3 contains 14 residues. The germline V gene encodes CDR1 MDHEN and CDR2 SYDVKM. The CDR3: CASTGASEYNEQFF. CDR3 nucleotides: TGTGCCAGCACCGGGGCTAGCGAATACAATGAGCAGTTCTTC.

This clone was counted a few times. The V and J genes are TRBV30 and TRBJ1-2; TRBD1 matches at 11 bases. Trimming cost V 0 bases and J 8 bases; bases outside gene matches: 8. The length of the CDR3 is 15 residues. Germline V lookup: CDR1 GTSNPN, CDR2 SVGIG (reference sequence). CDR3 amino acids: CAWSVTGTGGRGYTF. The CDR3 DNA reads TGTGCCTGGAGTGTAACCGGGACAGGGGGACGAGGCTACACCTTC.

The genes are TRBV6-6 and TRBJ2-3; 7 bases align to TRBD1. Germline assignment: CDR1 MNHNY and CDR2 SVGAGI (reference sequence). Unmatched junction bases numbered 5, after V lost 6 bases and J lost 5 bases. There are 13 residues in the CDR3. The CDR3 nucleotides read TGTGCCAGCAGAGGGACAGAAAAAGATACGCAGTATTTT. Amino acid sequence: CASRGTEKDTQYF.

This chain joins TRBV11-2 and TRBJ2-7; TRBD2 is a possible D gene (5 bases). The CDR3 is 14 residues long. The ends were cut back, 5 bases at V and 1 base at J, with 12 bases in the middle. Germline V gene data show CDR1 as SGHAT and CDR2 as FQNNGV. The CDR3 sequence is CASSPRRDSYEQYV. CDR3 nucleotide sequence: TGTGCCAGCAGCCCCCGACGGGATTCCTACGAGCAGTACGTC.

The chain joins TRBV25-1 to TRBJ2-5; 10 bases agree with TRBD2. V lost 5 bases and J lost 5; bases outside the gene matches: 14. In germline, CDR1 is MGHDK, CDR2 SYGVNS. The CDR3 length is 17 residues. The CDR3 is CASSNRASGSMYETQYF. The CDR3, as DNA: TGTGCCAGCAGTAACAGGGCTAGCGGGAGTATGTATGAGACCCAGTACTTC.

The gene calls are TRBV7-2 and TRBJ2-7; 10 bases are shared with TRBD2. This CDR3 has 17 amino acids. The germline gives CDR1 SGHTA, CDR2 FQGNSA. J was trimmed by 2 bases and V by 3 bases; bases with no gene match: 10. In DNA, the CDR3 is TGTGCCAGCAGCTTTTCGCAGCGGGAGGGGATGACCTACGAGCAGTACTTC. Translated, it gives CASSFSQREGMTYEQYF. The variable domain in full, with the rest retrieved from reference TRBV7-2 and TRBJ2-7, is GAGVSQSPSNKVTEKGKDVELRCDPISGHTALYWYRQSLGQGLEFLIYFQGNSAPDKSGLPSDRFSAERTGGSVSTLTIQRTQQEDSAVYLCASSFSQREGMTYEQYFGPGTRLTVT.

The table lists this clone with a count of one. The chain couples TRBV10-1 to TRBJ2-3, with a tentative D call TRBD1 (5 bases). The CDR3 sequence is 13 residues long. Germline V lookup: CDR1 WNHNN, CDR2 SYGVQD (reference sequence). Trimming cost V 5 bases and J 2 bases, with 8 bases left between them. The CDR3, as DNA: TGCGCCAGCAGTCTGGACATCACAGATACGCAGTATTTT. It specifies CASSLDITDTQYF.

DNA for the CDR3: TGTGCCAGCTCACCACCGAGCAGGCGACAAGAGACCCAGTACTTC. Protein: CASSPPSRRQETQYF. The chain links TRBV18 to TRBJ2-5; D not resolved. Between the trimmed V and J ends, which lost 0 bases and 2 bases, there was a span of 10 bases. The CDR3 has 15 residues. Germline V gene lookup returns CDR1 KGHSH and CDR2 LQKENI. Filled out from reference TRBV18 and TRBJ2-5, the complete variable domain reads NAGVMQNPRHLVRRRGQEARLRCSPMKGHSHVYWYRQLPEEGLKFMVYLQKENIIDESGMPKERFSAEFPKEGPSILRIQQVVRGDSAAYFCASSPPSRRQETQYFGPGTRLLVL.

CDR3 sequence (DNA): TGTGCCTGGAGTTCGCAGGGGGTGAACTATGGCTACACCTTC. Protein product: CAWSSQGVNYGYTF. The chain uses TRBV30 and TRBJ1-2; TRBD1 matches 7 bases. The CDR3 runs to 14 residues. V trimming: 2 bases; J trimming: 2 bases; junction bases outside the gene matches: 5. CDR1 GTSNPN and CDR2 SVGIG come from the germline V gene (reference sequence).

CDR3 sequence: CASNAPGGLRHNEQFF. For the CDR3, the DNA is TGTGCCAGTAACGCCCCGGGAGGGCTTCGTCACAATGAGCAGTTCTTC. V usage is TRBV19 and J usage is TRBJ2-1; TRBD2 matches at 8 bases. V lost 7 bases to trimming and J lost 5 bases; unmatched junction nucleotides: 13. CDR3 length equals 16 residues. Germline loops: CDR1 LNHDA, CDR2 SQIVND (reference sequence).

This chain joins TRBV6-5 and TRBJ1-5; D is perhaps TRBD1 (5 bases). The germline V gene has CDR1 MNHEY and CDR2 SVGAGI. V lost 8 bases, J lost 0 bases, and 11 bases lay in between. The CDR3 runs to 14 residues. The CDR3 loop reads CASFPGFSNQPQHF. The CDR3 bases are TGTGCCAGCTTCCCAGGGTTTAGCAATCAGCCCCAGCATTTT.